The 27 T cell receptor beta chains below were found in one sample sequenced in a study of blood T cell repertoires in COVID-19. Sequenced by immunoSEQ multiplex PCR; TCRdb stores in-frame clones only, minus some. The sample contains roughly 260,000 clones, 83% of which appear only once. The sequencing sample was made of PBMCs or T cells enriched from blood (not recorded which). These receptor sequences come from a woman between 35 and 50 years old who had been exposed to COVID-19.

The chain is built from TRBV28 and TRBJ1-5; TRBD1 agrees at 9 bases. V trimming: 7 bases; J trimming: 5 bases; junction bases outside the gene matches: 3. Germline loops: CDR1 MDHEN, CDR2 SYDVKM. The CDR3 is 13 amino acids. CDR3 residues: CASNHRGHQPQHF. In DNA form, the CDR3 reads TGTGCCAGCAACCACAGGGGGCATCAGCCCCAGCATTTT.

V is TRBV5-1 and J is TRBJ1-4; D not certain. The germline V and J ends were trimmed by 0 bases and 4 bases, with 7 bases remaining between them. The germline V gene has CDR1 SGHRS and CDR2 YFSETQ. The CDR3 sequence is 14 residues long. CDR3 in amino acids: CASSLAGDNEKLFF. DNA of the CDR3: TGCGCCAGCAGCTTGGCCGGTGATAATGAAAAACTGTTTTTT.

The V call is TRBV7-2, the J call TRBJ2-3; D call uncertain. The germline V and J ends were trimmed by 1 base and 0 bases, with 8 bases remaining between them. Germline-derived CDR1 and CDR2 are SGHTA and FQGNSA. CDR3 length equals 15 residues. The CDR3 loop reads CASSLGWASTDTQYF. The DNA for the CDR3 is TGTGCCAGCAGCTTAGGTTGGGCTAGCACAGATACGCAGTATTTT. Full variable domain (remainder filled in from reference TRBV7-2 and TRBJ2-3): GAGVSQSPSNKVTEKGKDVELRCDPISGHTALYWYRQSLGQGLEFLIYFQGNSAPDKSGLPSDRFSAERTGGSVSTLTIQRTQQEDSAVYLCASSLGWASTDTQYFGPGTRLTVL.

V is TRBV4-2 and J is TRBJ2-7; D remains ambiguous. This CDR3 is built from 17 residues. Germline-derived CDR1 and CDR2 are LGHNA and YNFKEQ. The germline V and J ends were trimmed by 1 base and 3 bases, with 19 bases remaining between them. As DNA, the CDR3 is TGTGCCAGCAGCCAAGTGGAGTCTGCGGAGATATTCTACGAGCAGTACTTC. This sequence encodes CASSQVESAEIFYEQYF.

The chain combines TRBV19 with TRBJ1-4; TRBD1 agrees at 9 bases. Unmatched junction bases numbered 4, after V lost 3 bases and J lost 2 bases. CDR1 and CDR2 (germline): LNHDA, SQIVND (reference sequence). The CDR3 is 16 residues long. The CDR3 coding sequence is TGTGCCAGTAGTATCACCGACAGGGGGACTAATGAAAAACTGTTTTTT. It yields the protein CASSITDRGTNEKLFF.

V is TRBV6-5 and J is TRBJ2-5; 14 bases are shared with TRBD2. CDR1 MNHEY and CDR2 SVGAGI come from the germline V gene. The CDR3 runs 15 residues. Losses at the gene ends were 11 bases for V and 3 bases for J; bases not matched to a gene: 8. The CDR3 DNA is TGTGCCTCCCGACTAGCGGGGGGGCCGGAAGAGACCCAGTACTTC. Its protein is CASRLAGGPEETQYF.

The chain joins TRBV12-5 to TRBJ1-5; 11 nucleotides align to TRBD1. V dropped 7 bases and J dropped 5; count of bases not matched to a gene: 7. The CDR3 is 15 amino acids. From germline, CDR1 is LGHNT and CDR2 FRNRAP. CDR3: CASAWDRGMDQPQHF. CDR3 in DNA: TGTGCTAGTGCCTGGGACAGGGGGATGGATCAGCCCCAGCATTTT.

The chain uses TRBV4-1 and TRBJ2-5; the D is unclear. From germline, CDR1 is MGHRA and CDR2 YSYEKL. V was cut by 2 bases and J by 5 bases, with 18 bases left in between. The CDR3 is 16 amino acids. The DNA of the CDR3 is TGCGCCAGCAGCCAATACCTTTTTGAGATGCCGGAGACCCAGTACTTC. This encodes CASSQYLFEMPETQYF.

The rearrangement uses TRBV7-2 and TRBJ1-4; 8 bases line up with TRBD1. The germline CDR1 and CDR2 sequences are SGHTA and FQGNSA. V gave up 1 base and J gave up 8 bases; unmatched junction bases: 6. The CDR3 consists of 15 residues. This CDR3 is CASSLEGQGGEKLFF. The DNA for the CDR3 is TGTGCCAGCAGCTTAGAAGGACAGGGTGGAGAAAAACTGTTTTTT.

The chain recombines TRBV2 with TRBJ1-1, with D possibly matching TRBD1 (5 bases). The germline CDR1 and CDR2 sequences are SNHLY and FYNNEI. The CDR3 loop spans 13 amino acids. Trimming took off 4 bases at V and 11 bases at J, with 17 bases between the two ends. CDR3 amino acids: CASSGGGDEVAFF. Written as DNA, the CDR3 is TGTGCCAGCAGTGGTGGCGGGGACGAGGTGGCTTTCTTT.

The chain combines TRBV28 with TRBJ1-5, with TRBD1 identical over 7 bases. Germline V CDR1 and CDR2: MDHEN, SYDVKM. The CDR3 covers 15 residues. V was pared by 7 bases and J by 3 bases, with 9 bases of the junction left unmatched. CDR3 sequence (DNA): TGTGCCAGCATGCCCGGAGGGGGCTACAATCAGCCCCAGCATTTT. Protein: CASMPGGGYNQPQHF. The full variable domain, with the rest looked up from reference TRBV28 and TRBJ1-5, is DVKVTQSSRYLVKRTGEKVFLECVQDMDHENMFWYRQDPGLGLRLIYFSYDVKMKEKGDIPEGYSVSREKKERFSLILESASTNQTSMYLCASMPGGGYNQPQHFGDGTRLSIL.

The V call is TRBV5-1, the J call TRBJ2-1; no clear D. Germline loops: CDR1 SGHRS, CDR2 YFSETQ. The V and J ends lost 3 bases and 0 bases respectively, with 7 bases between them. The CDR3 length is 14 residues. The CDR3 loop is CASSSESSYNEQFF. CDR3 DNA sequence: TGCGCCAGCAGCTCCGAGAGCTCCTACAATGAGCAGTTCTTC.

The V and J genes are TRBV7-2 and TRBJ1-2; 7 bases match TRBD1. Looked up from germline, CDR1 is SGHTA and CDR2 is FQGNSA. The CDR3 length is 17 residues. Germline trimming cut 1 base from V and 3 bases from J; bases unmatched to any gene: 11. Written as DNA, the CDR3 is TGTGCCAGCAGCTTAGGCCGGTGGCAGGGGGGCGACTATGGCTACACCTTC. Translation: CASSLGRWQGGDYGYTF.

This rearrangement joins TRBV28 to TRBJ2-1; 8 bases align to TRBD2. The CDR3 has 15 amino acids. The V gene's germline CDR1 is MDHEN and CDR2 SYDVKM. With 4 bases clipped from V and 6 bases from J, the junction kept 8 bases outside the gene matches. The CDR3 region is CASSWGGGGRNEQFF. CDR3 DNA sequence: TGTGCCAGCAGTTGGGGTGGCGGGGGGCGCAATGAGCAGTTCTTC.

J is TRBJ1-6 and V is TRBV18; the D gene is possibly TRBD1 (6 bases). Per germline, CDR1 KGHSH and CDR2 LQKENI. Between the trimmed V and J ends, which lost 3 bases and 5 bases, there was a span of 11 bases. The CDR3 has 15 amino acids. The CDR3 loop is CASSPGQPHNSPLHF. The CDR3 bases are TGTGCCAGCTCACCCGGACAGCCCCATAATTCACCCCTCCACTTT.

This rearrangement joins TRBV3-1 (or the pseudogene TRBV3-2) to TRBJ1-3, with D hard to call. The CDR3 runs to 14 residues. Per germline, CDR1 LGHDT and CDR2 YNNKEL (reference sequence). Trimming removed 1 base at V and 1 base at J, with 5 bases between. DNA of the CDR3: TGTGCCAGCAGCCAAGCTGTTTCTGGAAACACCATATATTTT. Amino acids: CASSQAVSGNTIYF.

J is TRBJ2-3 and V is TRBV30; the match to TRBD2 covers 9 bases. Germline trimming cut 0 bases from V and 7 bases from J; bases unmatched to any gene: 8. Germline lookup yields CDR1 GTSNPN and CDR2 SVGIG (reference sequence). This CDR3 is 15 amino acids long. The CDR3 nucleotides read TGTGCCTGGAGTGTCCCTGGCGGGGGGGCATATACGCAGTATTTT. The encoded protein is CAWSVPGGGAYTQYF.

The chain couples TRBV10-3 to TRBJ1-2; the match to TRBD1 covers 7 bases. The germline gives CDR1 ENHRY, CDR2 SYGVKD. This CDR3 comprises 14 residues. The J segment lost 2 bases and the V segment lost 7 bases, leaving 7 bases of the junction unmatched. In DNA, the CDR3 is TGTGCCATCAACGACAGGGTTACCAACTATGGCTACACCTTC. Encoded protein: CAINDRVTNYGYTF.

The chain combines TRBV2 with TRBJ1-2; 10 nucleotides match TRBD1. The V segment lost 7 bases and the J segment 8 bases; nucleotides outside the gene matches: 10. The CDR3 has 14 residues. Germline V gene lookup returns CDR1 SNHLY and CDR2 FYNNEI. DNA for the CDR3: TGTGCCAGCACAGTCTTGACAGGGGGCCGAGGCTACACCTTC. This codes for CASTVLTGGRGYTF.

The chain combines TRBV24-1 with TRBJ2-7, with 9 bases matching TRBD1. V gave up 2 bases and J gave up 2 bases; unmatched junction bases: 6. Germline CDR1 KGHDR, CDR2 SFDVKD. The CDR3 length is 16 residues. The CDR3 DNA reads as TGTGCCACCAGTGATTCGACAGGGGGTTCGACCTACGAGCAGTACTTC. It is translated as CATSDSTGGSTYEQYF.

V and J are TRBV7-2 and TRBJ2-3, with D possibly matching TRBD1 (6 bases). V was cut by 4 bases and J by 1 base, with 9 bases left in between. Germline CDR1 and CDR2: SGHTA and FQGNSA. The CDR3 is 14 amino acids. The CDR3 sequence: CASSWKGGTDTQYF. CDR3 bases: TGTGCCAGCAGCTGGAAGGGGGGCACAGATACGCAGTATTTT.

In DNA, the CDR3 is TGCGCCAGCAGCCAATACCACACCGTAACCAATCAGCCCCAGCATTTT. This encodes CASSQYHTVTNQPQHF. This sequence joins TRBV4-1 and TRBJ1-5; D is unresolved. Trimming left V 2 bases short and J 3 bases short, with 14 bases between. This CDR3 region has 16 residues. Germline assignment: CDR1 MGHRA and CDR2 YSYEKL.

V is TRBV9 and J is TRBJ1-4; D may be TRBD1 (5 bases). Germline CDR1 reads SGDLS; CDR2 reads YYNGEE. Trimming cost V 0 bases and J 6 bases, with 18 bases left between them. The CDR3 spans 17 residues. CDR3 protein: CASSVGPPGLGDEKLFF. The CDR3 DNA sequence: TGTGCCAGCAGCGTAGGGCCCCCTGGGTTAGGGGATGAAAAACTGTTTTTT.

J is TRBJ2-3 and V is TRBV3-1 (or the pseudogene TRBV3-2); 8 bases line up with TRBD1. In germline, CDR1 is LGHDT, CDR2 YNNKEL (reference sequence). This CDR3 is 16 amino acids long. V gave up 2 bases and J gave up 7 bases; unmatched junction bases: 11. DNA for the CDR3: TGTGCCAGCAGCCAAACCGGGACAGGACCCAGGAATACGCAGTATTTT. It specifies CASSQTGTGPRNTQYF.

This clone has just a few counts. The V and J genes are TRBV7-3 and TRBJ1-2; possibly TRBD1 for D (5 bases). The V gene lost 5 bases and the J gene lost 3 bases, with 19 bases spanning the gap. Germline CDR1 SGHTA, CDR2 FQGTGA. This CDR3 is 16 amino acids long. This chain's CDR3 is CASSPYADTSDYGYTF. CDR3 DNA sequence: TGTGCCAGCAGCCCTTATGCGGACACTTCCGACTATGGCTACACCTTC.

The chain links TRBV2 to TRBJ1-6; 9 nucleotides agree with TRBD1. V lost 5 bases and J lost 0; bases outside the gene matches: 2. From germline, CDR1 is SNHLY and CDR2 FYNNEI. This CDR3 contains 16 residues. Here the CDR3 reads CASSWDRASYNSPLHF. The CDR3 bases are TGTGCCAGCAGTTGGGACAGGGCCTCCTATAATTCACCCCTCCACTTT.

This chain joins TRBV2 and TRBJ2-1; TRBD2 matches 8 bases. The CDR3 totals 17 residues. J lost 0 bases, V lost 6 bases, and 10 bases had no gene match. Germline assignment: CDR1 SNHLY and CDR2 FYNNEI. The chain's CDR3 is CASRVNTAGGSYNEQFF. CDR3 DNA: TGTGCCAGCAGGGTAAACACCGCGGGGGGCTCCTACAATGAGCAGTTCTTC.